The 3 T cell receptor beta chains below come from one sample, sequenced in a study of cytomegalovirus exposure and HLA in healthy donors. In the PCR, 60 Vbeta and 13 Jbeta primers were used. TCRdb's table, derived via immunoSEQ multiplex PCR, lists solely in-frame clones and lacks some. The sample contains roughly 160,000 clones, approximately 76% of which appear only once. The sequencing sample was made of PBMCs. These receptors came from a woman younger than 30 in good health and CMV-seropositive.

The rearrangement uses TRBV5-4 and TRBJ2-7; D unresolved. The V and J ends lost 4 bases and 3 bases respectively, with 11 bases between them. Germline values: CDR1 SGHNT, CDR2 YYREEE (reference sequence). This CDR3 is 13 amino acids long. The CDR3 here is CASSAGRGYEQYF. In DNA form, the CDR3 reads TGTGCCAGCAGCGCCGGTCGAGGCTACGAGCAGTACTTC.

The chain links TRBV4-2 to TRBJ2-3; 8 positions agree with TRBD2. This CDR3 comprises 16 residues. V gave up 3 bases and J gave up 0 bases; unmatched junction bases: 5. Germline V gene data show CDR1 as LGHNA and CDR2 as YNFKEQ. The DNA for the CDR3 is TGTGCCAGCAGCCAGACCGCGGGGGGCAGCACAGATACGCAGTATTTT. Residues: CASSQTAGGSTDTQYF.

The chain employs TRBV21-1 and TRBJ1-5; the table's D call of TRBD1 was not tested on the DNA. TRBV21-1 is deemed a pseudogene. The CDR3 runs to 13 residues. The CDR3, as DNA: TGTGCCAGCAACACAGGCCCCGATCAGCCCCAGCATTTT. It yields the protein CASNTGPDQPQHF.